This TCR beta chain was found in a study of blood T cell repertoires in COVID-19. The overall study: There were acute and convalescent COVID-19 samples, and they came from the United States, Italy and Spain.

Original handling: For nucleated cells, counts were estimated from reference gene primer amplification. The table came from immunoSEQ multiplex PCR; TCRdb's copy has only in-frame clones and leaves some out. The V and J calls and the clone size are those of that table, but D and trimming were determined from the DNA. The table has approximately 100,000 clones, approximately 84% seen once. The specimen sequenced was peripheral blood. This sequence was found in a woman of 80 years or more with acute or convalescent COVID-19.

The CDR3 is CASSLTPGQVGDEQFF. As DNA, the CDR3 is TGCGCCAGCAGCCTAACGCCGGGACAGGTAGGCGATGAGCAGTTCTTC. The chain links TRBV4-1 to TRBJ2-1; TRBD1 aligns across 8 bases. Germline-derived CDR1 and CDR2 are MGHRA and YSYEKL. The CDR3 is 16 residues long. The trim removed 4 bases at V and 8 bases at J, leaving 13 bases unmatched.